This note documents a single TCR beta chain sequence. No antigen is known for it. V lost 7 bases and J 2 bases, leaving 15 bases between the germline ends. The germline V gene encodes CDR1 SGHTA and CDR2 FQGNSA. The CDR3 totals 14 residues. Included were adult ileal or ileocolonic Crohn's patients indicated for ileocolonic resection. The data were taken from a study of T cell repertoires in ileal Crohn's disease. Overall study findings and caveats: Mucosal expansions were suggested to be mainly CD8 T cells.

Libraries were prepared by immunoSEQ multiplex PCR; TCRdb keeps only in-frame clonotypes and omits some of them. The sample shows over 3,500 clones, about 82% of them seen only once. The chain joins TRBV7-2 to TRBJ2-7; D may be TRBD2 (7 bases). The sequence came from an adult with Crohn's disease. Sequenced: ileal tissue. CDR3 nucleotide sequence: TGTGCCAGCAAAAGGGCGGGGGCAGCCTACGAGCAGTACTTC. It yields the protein CASKRAGAAYEQYF.